The 25 T cell receptor beta chains below were found in one sample sequenced in a study of response to subunit inactivated influenza vaccine. TCRdb used MiXCR to reprocess the RT-PCR reads, holding one entry per CDR3 protein. The data hold 590,000 or so distinct CDR3 sequences, with around 13% observed a single time. Source: PBMCs from blood, taken 14 to 15 days before vaccination. The receptor set was obtained from a man aged 45-60 years who received an inactivated influenza vaccine.

This clonotype appeared many times. The V and J genes are TRBV20-1 and TRBJ2-7; TRBD1 or TRBD2 may be the D gene (6 bases each). Between the trimmed V and J ends, which lost 5 bases and 5 bases, there was a span of 13 bases. Germline V CDR1 and CDR2: DFQATT, SNEGSKA (reference sequence). This CDR3 spans 12 amino acids. CDR3 nucleotide sequence: TGCAGTGCTCGACCGGGGGCCCACGAGCAGTACTTC. The encoded protein is CSARPGAHEQYF.

The chain carries TRBV12-3 or TRBV12-4 and TRBJ2-6; 7 bases align to TRBD1. The trim removed 2 bases at V and 0 bases at J, leaving 7 bases unmatched. This CDR3 has 18 residues. The DNA for the CDR3 is TGTGCCAGCAGTTTACGGACAGGTCGTCTCTCTGGGGCCAACGTCCTGACTTTC. This encodes CASSLRTGRLSGANVLTF.

This clonotype has only a few counts. The chain employs TRBV6-1 and TRBJ2-1; 7 nucleotides match TRBD2. CDR1 and CDR2 (germline): MNHNS, SASEGT. The CDR3 length is 14 residues. V was clipped by 5 bases and J by 9 bases; unmatched bases: 10. In nucleotides, the CDR3 is TGTGCCAGCAGTCGCCTAGCGGAGGGGACTGAGCAGTTCTTC. It yields the protein CASSRLAEGTEQFF.

Remarks on this clonotype: The conserved final phenylalanine or tryptophan is absent from the CDR3, which likely points to a read error. The chain employs TRBV6-1 and TRBJ2-3; D call uncertain. Trimming removed 5 bases at V and 2 bases at J, with 11 bases between. CDR3 length: 14 residues. CDR1 and CDR2 from the germline V gene are MNHNS and SASEGT. The CDR3 DNA reads as TGTGCCAGCAGTCCGGCAGGATTCACAGATACGCAGTATTCT. Its protein product is CASSPAGFTDTQYS.

CDR3 DNA sequence: TGTGCCAGCAGCCCAAGGACAGGGGGCAAAGAGACCCAGTACTTC. Its translation is CASSPRTGGKETQYF. V is TRBV7-3 and J is TRBJ2-5, with 11 bases fitting TRBD1. CDR1 SGHTA and CDR2 FQGTGA come from the germline V gene. Unmatched junction bases numbered 5, after V lost 5 bases and J lost 3 bases. The CDR3 length is 15 residues. The full variable domain, rest sourced from reference TRBV7-3 and TRBJ2-5, is GAGVSQTPSNKVTEKGKYVELRCDPISGHTALYWYRQSLGQGPEFLIYFQGTGAADDSGLPNDRFFAVRPEGSVSTLKIQRTERGDSAVYLCASSPRTGGKETQYFGPGTRLLVL.

The chain employs TRBV27 and TRBJ2-7; D is possibly TRBD1 (5 bases). V was trimmed by 10 bases and J by 2 bases, leaving 15 bases between them. There are 13 residues in the CDR3. The germline V gene encodes CDR1 MNHEY and CDR2 SMNVEV (reference sequence). The CDR3 DNA reads as TGTGCCACCGCGCAGGGAACGGCCTACGAGCAGTACTTC. This encodes CATAQGTAYEQYF.

The chain joins TRBV29-1 to TRBJ2-5; the D is unclear. The CDR3 runs 12 residues. Germline loops: CDR1 SQVTM, CDR2 ANQGSEA. The V gene lost 5 bases and the J gene lost 3 bases, with 10 bases spanning the gap. The CDR3 sequence: CSVNDGEETQYF. The CDR3 bases are TGCAGCGTTAACGACGGAGAAGAGACCCAGTACTTC.

This clonotype was detected only a few times. The chain is built from TRBV5-1 and TRBJ2-5; tentative D call: TRBD1 (6 bases). The germline gives CDR1 SGHRS, CDR2 YFSETQ. The CDR3 length is 16 residues. Trimming removed 2 bases from V and 5 bases from J, with 19 bases in between. CDR3 in amino acids: CASSFTGTRSGETQYF. DNA for the CDR3: TGCGCCAGCAGCTTCACCGGGACACGGTCGGGGGAGACCCAGTACTTC.

This clonotype turned up a few times. The chain recombines TRBV5-1 with TRBJ2-5; 7 bases line up with TRBD1. Per the germline V gene, CDR1 is SGHRS and CDR2 is YFSETQ. The CDR3 extends over 15 amino acids. J gave up 5 bases and V 5 bases, and 12 bases lay outside the gene matches. CDR3 residues: CASRPDRVLSETQYF. The CDR3 region has the DNA TGCGCCAGCAGGCCAGACAGGGTACTTAGCGAGACCCAGTACTTC.

The chain joins TRBV20-1 to TRBJ2-7; D is perhaps TRBD1 or TRBD2 (5 bases each). In germline, CDR1 is DFQATT, CDR2 SNEGSKA (reference sequence). The CDR3 is 12 residues long. Trimming removed 4 bases at V and 3 bases at J, with 10 bases between. The CDR3 reads CSAKGPDYEQYF. CDR3 sequence (DNA): TGCAGTGCTAAGGGACCGGACTACGAGCAGTACTTC.

This clonotype was detected a few times. V and J are TRBV3-1 and TRBJ2-7; D is ambiguous. Trimming took 0 bases from V and 0 from J, leaving 12 bases between them. This CDR3 is 16 amino acids long. Germline V gives CDR1 LGHDT, CDR2 YNNKEL (reference sequence). The CDR3 sequence: CASSQEGGPSSYEQYF. The CDR3 bases are TGTGCCAGCAGCCAAGAAGGTGGGCCGAGCTCCTACGAGCAGTACTTC.

This clonotype was recorded a few times. The chain joins TRBV10-3 to TRBJ2-5; 10 bases line up with TRBD1. The CDR3 length is 14 residues. After removal of 0 bases from V and 5 bases from J, the junction contained 0 bases not matched to a gene. Germline V gene sequence: CDR1 ENHRY, CDR2 SYGVKD. CDR3 sequence reads: CAISESGQGETQYF. The DNA for the CDR3 is TGTGCCATCAGTGAGTCGGGACAGGGGGAGACCCAGTACTTC.

V and J are TRBV3-1 and TRBJ1-4; TRBD1 agrees at 9 bases. V was pared by 5 bases and J by 4 bases, with 5 bases of the junction left unmatched. Germline CDR1 reads LGHDT; CDR2 reads YNNKEL (reference sequence). The CDR3 is 15 amino acids. Here the CDR3 reads CASSWSTGGNEKLFF. The CDR3 bases are TGTGCCAGCAGCTGGTCGACAGGGGGTAATGAAAAACTGTTTTTT.

The rearrangement links TRBV15 to TRBJ2-1; D might be TRBD1 (6 bases). V lost 2 bases and J 3 bases, leaving 20 bases between the germline ends. The CDR3 is 18 residues long. The germline CDR1 and CDR2 sequences are LNHNV and YYDKDF (reference sequence). The chain's CDR3 is CATSRQVLPRGRYNEQFF. DNA for the CDR3: TGTGCCACCAGCAGACAAGTTCTCCCCAGGGGTCGCTACAATGAGCAGTTCTTC.

This clonotype was observed a few times. This chain joins TRBV5-1 and TRBJ2-1, with a possible D match to TRBD2 (6 bases). The CDR3 length is 12 residues. Germline CDR1 reads SGHRS; CDR2 reads YFSETQ. The ends were cut back, 4 bases at V and 9 bases at J, with 11 bases in the middle. This CDR3 is CASSLIAVEQFF. The CDR3 DNA reads as TGCGCCAGCAGCCTCATAGCGGTTGAGCAGTTCTTC.

This clonotype has ten or more counts. The V gene is TRBV20-1, the J gene TRBJ2-2; the match to TRBD2 covers 14 bases. V trimming: 6 bases; J trimming: 6 bases; junction bases outside the gene matches: 6. CDR1 is DFQATT, CDR2 SNEGSKA, per germline (reference sequence). The CDR3 is made up of 15 amino acids. CDR3 sequence reads: CSARGTSGSSGELFF. The CDR3 nucleotides are TGCAGTGCCAGGGGGACTAGCGGGAGTTCCGGGGAGCTGTTTTTT.

The CDR3 DNA follows: TGTGCCAGCAACAGACTAGCGGGAGGGGGAGGTGAGCAGTTCTTC. Protein sequence: CASNRLAGGGGEQFF. The V gene is TRBV9, the J gene TRBJ2-1; 14 bases fit TRBD2. The CDR3 is made up of 15 amino acids. Germline lookup yields CDR1 SGDLS and CDR2 YYNGEE. V dropped 6 bases and J dropped 9; count of bases not matched to a gene: 8.

The table lists this clonotype with a few counts. The gene calls are TRBV6-2 or TRBV6-3 and TRBJ2-2; D might be TRBD2 (5 bases). This CDR3 has 18 amino acids. V dropped 0 bases and J dropped 4 bases, with 18 bases sitting between them. Germline CDR1 reads MNHEY; CDR2 reads SVGEGT. The CDR3 sequence is CASSYSMMKGRGTGELFF. The CDR3 DNA sequence: TGTGCCAGCAGTTACTCGATGATGAAGGGTCGGGGCACCGGGGAGCTGTTTTTT.

Note on this clonotype: A single base separates this from a much larger clone, so it may be a read error. The chain is built from TRBV12-3 or TRBV12-4 and TRBJ2-3; D perhaps matches TRBD1 (5 bases). CDR3 length: 13 residues. V was clipped by 6 bases and J by 10 bases, with 17 bases between them. The CDR3 bases are TGTGCCAGCAGCACTTCACCTAGGGGTTCGCAGTATTTT. Translating it yields CASSTSPRGSQYF.

This clonotype showed up just a few times. The rearrangement uses TRBV7-9 and TRBJ1-2, with D unresolved. Germline V gene lookup returns CDR1 SEHNR and CDR2 FQNEAQ (reference sequence). Between the trimmed V and J ends, which lost 8 bases and 1 base, there was a span of 14 bases. The CDR3 loop spans 14 amino acids. The CDR3 DNA follows: TGTGCCAGCGCGACCGGCAACCGTAACTATGGCTACACCTTC. Encoded protein: CASATGNRNYGYTF.

This chain uses TRBV7-2 with TRBJ2-5, with D unresolved. The CDR3 is 15 residues long. Germline V gives CDR1 SGHTA, CDR2 FQGNSA. Trimming removed 1 base at V and 3 bases at J, with 12 bases between. In nucleotides, the CDR3 is TGTGCCAGCAGCTTAGGAGCGCTTGGCAAAGAGACCCAGTACTTC. This gives the protein CASSLGALGKETQYF.

This clonotype was detected only a few times. The chain joins TRBV13 to TRBJ2-3, with a tentative D call TRBD1 (5 bases). This CDR3 has 15 amino acids. Looked up from germline, CDR1 is PRHDT and CDR2 is FYEKMQ (reference sequence). Trimming cost V 3 bases and J 0 bases, with 10 bases left between them. The CDR3 DNA follows: TGTGCCAGCAGCTTGGACACCGCTAGCACAGATACGCAGTATTTT. It codes for CASSLDTASTDTQYF.

At least ten counts were recorded for this clonotype. The genes are TRBV29-1 and TRBJ2-1; D not certain. The CDR3 loop spans 15 amino acids. V gave up 0 bases and J gave up 1 base, with 10 bases separating them. In germline, CDR1 is SQVTM, CDR2 ANQGSEA. CDR3 bases: TGCAGCGTTGAAGAGGGGTACCTATCCTACAATGAGCAGTTCTTC. Translated, it gives CSVEEGYLSYNEQFF.

The chain is built from TRBV12-3 or TRBV12-4 and TRBJ2-1; 11 nucleotides agree with TRBD2. Trimming at V came to 5 bases and at J to 3 bases, leaving 6 bases not matched to a gene. The CDR3 length is 16 residues. The CDR3 region has the DNA TGTGCCAGCAGTCCAGCCCTAGCGGGGGGCTACAATGAGCAGTTCTTC. It yields the protein CASSPALAGGYNEQFF.

The rearrangement joins TRBV19 to TRBJ2-3; TRBD1 might be the D (6 bases). Trimming left V 4 bases short and J 4 bases short, with 12 bases between. Germline V gene sequence: CDR1 LNHDA, CDR2 SQIVND (reference sequence). The CDR3 consists of 14 residues. The chain's CDR3 is CASSNRQAPDTQYF. In nucleotides, the CDR3 is TGTGCCAGTAGTAACAGACAGGCTCCAGATACGCAGTATTTT.